The next 5 T cell receptor beta chains were all read from a single sample in a study of T cells in Graves' hyperthyroidism and ophthalmopathy. TCR beta CDR3 regions were amplified from RNA. During a first-round RT-PCR of the TCR CDR3, the HTBI primer set was used. In TCRdb, the multiplex PCR reads were re-called with MiXCR into one record per CDR3 protein. This sample carries 300,000 to 400,000 distinct CDR3 sequences, around a sixth of them seen once, and the ten largest clones take 35% to 45%. The sequencing sample was made of blood. All receptors derive from a man between 18 and 35 years old with Graves' ophthalmopathy.

V usage is TRBV29-1 and J usage is TRBJ2-1; 7 nucleotides align to TRBD2. V lost 3 bases, J lost 7 bases, and 15 bases stayed unmatched. The germline V gene has CDR1 SQVTM and CDR2 ANQGSEA. The CDR3 has 16 amino acids. CDR3 amino acids: CSVEGGVGSGSNEQFF. DNA of the CDR3: TGCAGCGTTGAGGGGGGGGTTGGGTCAGGGAGTAATGAGCAGTTCTTC.

This clonotype appeared many times. V gene TRBV10-2 combines with J gene TRBJ1-5, with 8 bases identical to TRBD1. V gave up 8 bases and J gave up 7 bases; unmatched junction bases: 13. This CDR3 has 15 amino acids. Germline V gene data show CDR1 as WSHSY and CDR2 as SAAADI. The DNA of the CDR3 is TGCGCCAGCGATCACTCAGGGGGCGCGGGACAGCCCCAGCATTTT. This codes for CASDHSGGAGQPQHF.

This clonotype was counted at least ten times. The chain joins TRBV12-3 or TRBV12-4 to TRBJ1-1; D unresolved. CDR3 length: 12 residues. V lost 4 bases and J lost 8, with 11 bases in between. The CDR3 sequence is CASSSTDLEAFF. The CDR3 bases are TGTGCCAGCAGTTCTACGGACCTAGAAGCTTTCTTT.

This clonotype has at least ten counts. V and J are TRBV7-9 and TRBJ2-5, with D possibly being TRBD2 (6 bases). With 8 bases removed from V and 5 bases from J, the gap between germline ends came to 9 bases. CDR1 and CDR2 from the germline V gene are SEHNR and FQNEAQ (reference sequence). The CDR3 loop spans 11 amino acids. CDR3 bases: TGTGCCAGCGGGGACTCCGAGACCCAGTACTTC. Protein: CASGDSETQYF.

V is TRBV20-1 and J is TRBJ1-5; 7 nucleotides match TRBD1. CDR3 length: 15 amino acids. CDR1 and CDR2 from the germline V gene are DFQATT and SNEGSKA (reference sequence). After removal of 6 bases from V and 4 bases from J, the junction contained 12 bases not matched to a gene. The CDR3 loop is CSAFFPGQLNQPQHF. In nucleotides, the CDR3 is TGCAGTGCCTTTTTCCCGGGACAGCTTAATCAGCCCCAGCATTTT.